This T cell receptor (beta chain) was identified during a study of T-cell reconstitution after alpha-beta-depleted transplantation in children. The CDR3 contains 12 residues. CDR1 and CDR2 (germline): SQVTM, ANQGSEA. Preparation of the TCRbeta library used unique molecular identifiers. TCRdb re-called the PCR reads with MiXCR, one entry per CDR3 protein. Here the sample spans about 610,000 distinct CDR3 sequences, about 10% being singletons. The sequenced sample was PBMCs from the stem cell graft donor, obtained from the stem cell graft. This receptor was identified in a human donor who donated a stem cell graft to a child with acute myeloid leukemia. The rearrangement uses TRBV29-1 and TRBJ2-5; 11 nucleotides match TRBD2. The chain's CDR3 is CRVAGGRETQYF. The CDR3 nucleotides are TGCAGGGTAGCGGGAGGGAGGGAGACCCAGTACTTC.